This TCR beta chain was profiled in a study of T cell repertoires in cytomegalovirus infection. As for the study in general: CMV infection plus the matching HLA type was flagged by public TCR beta signatures.

The length of the CDR3 is 14 residues. V lost 6 bases, J lost 7 bases, and 16 bases lay in between. Germline CDR1 reads MNHEY; CDR2 reads SVGEGT. TCRdb reprocessed the reads with MiXCR, giving one entry per CDR3 protein. Here the sample spans some 600,000 distinct CDR3 sequences, less than 25% being singletons. General study results and limits: Summed public TCR beta family frequency identified CMV carriers bearing the relevant HLA. Predominance within the ex vivo response was attributable to HLA-C-restricted CMV-specific TCR beta clonotypes.

This clonotype has only a few counts. What it binds is not known. Sequencing input: CD8+ T cells from PBMCs. The source of this sequence is a human donor in good health (CMV status not recorded). Some clones in this sample may be carry-over from other donors' samples. The V and J genes are TRBV6-2 or TRBV6-3 and TRBJ2-1, with D possibly matching TRBD2 (7 bases). The CDR3 coding sequence is TGTGCCAGCAGACCCCAGGAGGGGGGGAATGAGCAGTTCTTC. Translating gives CASRPQEGGNEQFF.